This TCR beta chain came from a study of T cells in Graves' hyperthyroidism and ophthalmopathy. Study information: Sampling of peripheral blood happened at initial diagnosis, prior to any treatment. Notes on the study in general: The model made its ophthalmopathy prediction, and onset followed a median approximately six months later.

In the case of this clonotype: As yet, its antigen is unknown. The conserved phenylalanine or tryptophan normally closing the CDR3 is absent here, so this likely arose from a read error.

Any patient presenting with uncontrolled infection, other autoimmune disease, pregnancy or lactation was left out. The PBMCs were sourced from fresh peripheral blood (about 9.6 ml). Amplification of TCR beta CDR3 regions was performed using RNA transcripts as template. The TCR CDR3 first-round RT-PCR relied on the HTBI primer set. From the multiplex PCR reads, TCRdb called clonotypes with MiXCR, one entry per CDR3 protein. The data show about 720,000 distinct CDR3 sequences, 16% seen once. The CDR3 spans 17 residues. From germline, CDR1 is MNHEY and CDR2 SVGAGI. Losses at the gene ends were 3 bases for V and 0 bases for J; bases not matched to a gene: 6.

The clonotype was recovered from a man aged 18 to 29 with Graves' hyperthyroidism. The chain employs TRBV6-5 and TRBJ2-7; 12 bases are shared with TRBD2. The sample taken for sequencing was blood. The CDR3 spells CASSYLAGGRSSYEQYL. The CDR3 DNA reads as TGTGCCAGCAGTTATCTAGCGGGAGGGCGAAGCTCCTACGAGCAGTACCTC.